This passage covers 19 T cell receptor beta chains from one sample sequenced in a study of T cell responses to AZD1222 COVID-19 vaccine. The protocol was immunoSEQ multiplex PCR, while the TCRdb copy is restricted to in-frame clones and leaves out a portion. Of 200,000 or so clones in the sample, 85% to 90% were seen once. The specimen was peripheral blood, collected on day 0 of AZD1222 vaccination. Receptors were obtained from an adult in good health.

This chain connects TRBV4-2 to TRBJ1-2; D gene unclear. Deletions cut 1 base from V and 3 bases from J, with 6 bases between. Germline V lookup: CDR1 LGHNA, CDR2 YNFKEQ. The CDR3 loop spans 13 amino acids. Here the CDR3 DNA reads TGTGCCAGCAGCCAAGGTCTCGACTATGGCTACACCTTC. Its translation: CASSQGLDYGYTF.

V and J are TRBV3-1 (or the pseudogene TRBV3-2) and TRBJ1-6, with D uncertain. V was pared by 2 bases and J by 0 bases, with 14 bases between. The CDR3 loop spans 18 amino acids. In germline, CDR1 is LGHDT, CDR2 YNNKEL (reference sequence). CDR3 residues: CASSQRLTASSYNSPLHF. The DNA for the CDR3 is TGTGCCAGCAGCCAACGATTAACAGCCAGCTCCTATAATTCACCCCTCCACTTT.

CDR3 in amino acids: CASSRQGTNTGELFF. CDR3 in DNA: TGTGCCAGCAGCAGACAGGGGACTAACACCGGGGAGCTGTTTTTT. This chain connects TRBV2 to TRBJ2-2, with TRBD1 matching 8 bases. The germline gives CDR1 SNHLY, CDR2 FYNNEI. There are 15 residues in the CDR3. The ends lost 6 bases at V and 2 bases at J; junction bases unmatched: 5.

The chain is built from TRBV6-2 or TRBV6-3 and TRBJ1-5; D unresolved. Germline values: CDR1 MNHEY, CDR2 SVGEGT. The V end was cut by 2 bases, the J end by 3 bases, with 17 bases between. This CDR3 is built from 17 residues. The chain's CDR3 is CASSYVTPSSSNQPQHF. The CDR3 nucleotides are TGTGCCAGCAGTTACGTTACCCCCTCAAGTTCCAATCAGCCCCAGCATTTT.

Regarding this clone: The sample has other DNA sequences that encode this CDR3 too. This sequence joins TRBV18 and TRBJ1-4; the D is unclear. V lost 6 bases and J lost 2, with 10 bases in between. This CDR3 comprises 14 residues. Germline loops: CDR1 KGHSH, CDR2 LQKENI. The CDR3 here is CASSPGQTNEKLFF. The CDR3 nucleotides are TGTGCCAGCTCCCCCGGGCAGACTAATGAAAAACTGTTTTTT.

This chain joins TRBV6-2 or TRBV6-3 and TRBJ1-1, with 7 bases that match TRBD1. The CDR3 has 16 residues. V lost 1 base, J lost 1 base, and 6 bases stayed unmatched. The germline gives CDR1 MNHEY, CDR2 SVGEGT. The CDR3 bases are TGTGCCAGCAGTTACTGGAGGGACAGAAGGAACACTGAAGCTTTCTTT. This translates into CASSYWRDRRNTEAFF.

V and J are TRBV28 and TRBJ1-2; maybe TRBD1 (5 bases). This CDR3 comprises 13 residues. Trimming removed 10 bases at V and 4 bases at J, with 16 bases between. Germline CDR1 and CDR2: MDHEN and SYDVKM. CDR3 DNA sequence: TGTGCCACTAAAAGTGGGGGACTCTATGGCTACACCTTC. This translates into CATKSGGLYGYTF.

The CDR3: CASSRDPSGINTEAFF. CDR3 in DNA: TGTGCCAGTAGTAGGGACCCTTCGGGTATAAACACTGAAGCTTTCTTT. The rearrangement joins TRBV19 to TRBJ1-1; tentative D call: TRBD1 (5 bases). Germline CDR1 reads LNHDA; CDR2 reads SQIVND (reference sequence). This CDR3 has 16 residues. Trimming pared 4 bases from V and 2 bases from J, leaving 17 bases between.

CDR3 sequence (DNA): TGTGCCTGGAGTGGCAGCTTGAACACTGAAGCTTTCTTT. Protein product: CAWSGSLNTEAFF. J is TRBJ1-1 and V is TRBV30; D not certain. Trimming removed 1 base at V and 0 bases at J, with 6 bases between. The V gene's germline CDR1 is GTSNPN and CDR2 SVGIG (reference sequence). This CDR3 is built from 13 residues.

The V and J genes are TRBV7-9 and TRBJ1-2, with D unresolved. Trimming took off 1 base at V and 7 bases at J, with 13 bases between the two ends. This CDR3 has 14 residues. From germline, CDR1 is SEHNR and CDR2 FQNEAQ (reference sequence). CDR3 sequence reads: CASSLESRVGGYTF. CDR3 nucleotides: TGTGCCAGCAGCTTAGAGAGCCGGGTGGGTGGCTACACCTTC.

The chain combines TRBV18 with TRBJ1-5; D gene unclear. Trimming removed 2 bases at V and 0 bases at J, with 5 bases between. The CDR3 extends over 14 amino acids. Germline CDR1 reads KGHSH; CDR2 reads LQKENI. The CDR3 coding sequence is TGTGCCAGCTCACCAGAGTATAGCAATCAGCCCCAGCATTTT. Protein sequence: CASSPEYSNQPQHF.

This chain connects TRBV7-6 to TRBJ2-3; TRBD2 aligns across 8 bases. From germline, CDR1 is SGHVS and CDR2 FNYEAQ. The junction had 5 bases not matched to a gene; V was cut back by 3 bases and J by 0 bases. The CDR3 length is 16 residues. The CDR3 coding sequence is TGTGCCAGCAGCTTCCGGACTAGCCTGAGCACAGATACGCAGTATTTT. Its translation is CASSFRTSLSTDTQYF.

This clone was counted a single time. The CDR3 nucleotides read TGTGCCAGCAGCGTAGCTACGTCAGGATCTGGAAACACCATATATTTT. Its translation is CASSVATSGSGNTIYF. The chain joins TRBV9 to TRBJ1-3; no definite D call. Germline assignment: CDR1 SGDLS and CDR2 YYNGEE. Trimming removed 0 bases at V and 1 base at J, with 11 bases between. The length of the CDR3 is 16 residues.

In DNA form, the CDR3 reads TGTGCCAGCAGCCGAATATTTCCGGGACAGGGATCCTACGAGCAGTACTTC. Translation gives CASSRIFPGQGSYEQYF. J is TRBJ2-7 and V is TRBV3-1 (or the pseudogene TRBV3-2); 9 bases line up with TRBD1. The germline V gene encodes CDR1 LGHDT and CDR2 YNNKEL (reference sequence). With 4 bases clipped from V and 1 base from J, the junction kept 11 bases outside the gene matches. This CDR3 region has 17 residues.

The chain carries TRBV7-8 and TRBJ1-3, with TRBD1 matching 7 bases. Trimming removed 5 bases from V and 2 bases from J; junction bases left unmatched: 3. The CDR3 extends over 14 amino acids. Germline V gives CDR1 SGHVS, CDR2 FQNEAQ. CDR3 loop: CASSIGTAGNTIYF. In nucleotides, the CDR3 is TGTGCCAGCAGCATCGGGACAGCTGGAAACACCATATATTTT.

V and J are TRBV28 and TRBJ2-2; TRBD2 matches at 11 bases. Unmatched junction bases numbered 16, after V lost 7 bases and J lost 0 bases. The CDR3 has 20 amino acids. In germline, CDR1 is MDHEN, CDR2 SYDVKM. CDR3 sequence: CASTQTWSTSGDANTGELFF. The DNA of the CDR3 is TGTGCCAGCACCCAAACGTGGTCGACTAGCGGGGACGCGAACACCGGGGAGCTGTTTTTT.

The chain combines TRBV3-1 (or the pseudogene TRBV3-2) with TRBJ1-2, with 7 bases that match TRBD1. Germline CDR1 and CDR2: LGHDT and YNNKEL (reference sequence). The trim removed 2 bases at V and 3 bases at J, leaving 3 bases unmatched. This CDR3 is 14 amino acids long. CDR3 region: CASSQQGGDYGYTF. CDR3 bases: TGTGCCAGCAGCCAACAGGGGGGAGACTATGGCTACACCTTC.

The rearrangement uses TRBV6-2 or TRBV6-3 and TRBJ2-1; 7 bases fit TRBD1. CDR1 and CDR2 (germline): MNHEY, SVGEGT. The CDR3 is made up of 16 amino acids. The V gene end was trimmed by 5 bases and the J gene end by 0 bases; junction bases not matched to a gene: 7. Here the CDR3 reads CASSPDRASSYNEQFF. In nucleotides, the CDR3 is TGTGCCAGCAGTCCCGACAGGGCGAGCTCCTACAATGAGCAGTTCTTC.

This clone was seen a single time. The chain carries TRBV5-6 and TRBJ2-3; 7 positions match TRBD2. CDR1 is SGHDT and CDR2 is YYEEEE in the germline V gene. The J segment lost 4 bases and the V segment lost 5 bases, leaving 10 bases of the junction unmatched. There are 15 residues in the CDR3. For the CDR3, the DNA is TGTGCCAGCAGATCCAGTGGGGGGGTGGCAGATACGCAGTATTTT. Its protein product is CASRSSGGVADTQYF.